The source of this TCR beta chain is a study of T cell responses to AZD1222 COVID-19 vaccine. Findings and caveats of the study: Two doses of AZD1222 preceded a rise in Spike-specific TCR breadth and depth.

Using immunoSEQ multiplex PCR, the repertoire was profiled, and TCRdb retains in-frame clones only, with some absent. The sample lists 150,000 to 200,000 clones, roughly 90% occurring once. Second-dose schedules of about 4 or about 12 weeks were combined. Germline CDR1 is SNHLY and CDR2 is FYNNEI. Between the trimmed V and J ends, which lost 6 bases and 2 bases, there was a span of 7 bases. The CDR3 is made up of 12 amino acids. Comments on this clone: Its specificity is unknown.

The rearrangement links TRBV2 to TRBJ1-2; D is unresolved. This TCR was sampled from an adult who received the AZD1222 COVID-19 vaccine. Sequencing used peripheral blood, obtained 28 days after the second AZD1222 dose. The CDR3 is CASRAENYGYTF. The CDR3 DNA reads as TGTGCCAGCAGGGCGGAAAACTATGGCTACACCTTC.